Below are 21 T cell receptor beta chains sequenced from a single sample in a study of cytomegalovirus exposure and HLA in healthy donors. Primers included in the PCR were 60 Vbeta and 13 Jbeta primers. TCRdb keeps only in-frame clones here, not all; method: immunoSEQ multiplex PCR. Among around 170,000 clones listed, over 70% were seen once. The sample consisted of PBMCs. The receptors originated from a woman aged 40-49 years in good health and CMV-seropositive.

The chain employs TRBV7-2 and TRBJ1-5; 8 bases are shared with TRBD1. The CDR3 runs 16 residues. V was clipped by 1 base and J by 7 bases; unmatched bases: 9. CDR1 and CDR2 from the germline V gene are SGHTA and FQGNSA. This CDR3 reads CASSLGGRGPGQPQHF. The CDR3 nucleotides read TGTGCCAGCAGCTTAGGGGGCAGGGGGCCGGGACAGCCCCAGCATTTT.

This chain connects TRBV28 to TRBJ1-2, with TRBD1 matching over 8 bases. CDR3 length: 15 residues. The germline gives CDR1 MDHEN, CDR2 SYDVKM. V lost 2 bases, J lost 4 bases, and 6 bases stayed unmatched. DNA of the CDR3: TGTGCCAGCAGTTTACTGACCGGGACAGGCTATGGCTACACCTTC. Residues: CASSLLTGTGYGYTF.

The chain has TRBV28 and TRBJ2-5; TRBD2 matches at 9 bases. This CDR3 contains 13 residues. Per germline, CDR1 MDHEN and CDR2 SYDVKM. With 8 bases clipped from V and 6 bases from J, the junction kept 7 bases outside the gene matches. The CDR3 region is CASLSGGMKTQYF. The CDR3 DNA is TGTGCCAGCCTTAGCGGGGGTATGAAGACCCAGTACTTC.

The chain uses TRBV7-3 and TRBJ2-3; D remains unclear. V was shortened by 2 bases and J by 1 base, with 7 bases between the two germline ends. This CDR3 is built from 14 residues. CDR1 and CDR2 (germline): SGHTA, FQGTGA. The CDR3 DNA reads as TGTGCCAGCAGCTTATCCCCAGGCACAGATACGCAGTATTTT. It encodes CASSLSPGTDTQYF.

In regard to this clone: Other DNA sequences in this specimen translate into the identical CDR3. This chain links TRBV13 with TRBJ2-3; the D is unclear. Trimming pared 5 bases from V and 6 bases from J, leaving 6 bases between. This CDR3 has 11 amino acids. CDR1 is PRHDT, CDR2 FYEKMQ, per germline (reference sequence). CDR3 nucleotide sequence: TGTGCCAGCAGCGTTAGCGATACGCAGTATTTT. Residues: CASSVSDTQYF.

Details on this clone: At one of its ends the junction is not consistent with the germline gene, which may arise from a read error. This sequence joins TRBV7-9 and TRBJ1-1; 7 bases match TRBD1. CDR3 length equals 11 residues. Germline CDR1 SEHNR, CDR2 FQNEAQ (reference sequence). CDR3 protein: CSSSETGVAFF. Here the CDR3 DNA reads TGTTCCAGCAGCGAAACAGGGGTTGCTTTCTTT.

This chain connects TRBV5-1 to TRBJ1-2; 8 bases line up with TRBD1. Germline assignment: CDR1 SGHRS and CDR2 YFSETQ. The CDR3 has 16 residues. V lost 4 bases to trimming and J lost 8 bases; unmatched junction nucleotides: 16. The CDR3 DNA follows: TGCGCCAGCAGCCCCGGACCACCGACAGGGGTCGGGGGCTACACCTTC. Amino acid sequence: CASSPGPPTGVGGYTF.

This clone was counted a single time. The J gene is TRBJ1-4, the V gene TRBV4-1; 7 bases match TRBD1. Trimming at V came to 4 bases and at J to 2 bases, leaving 4 bases not matched to a gene. The CDR3 has 15 residues. In germline, CDR1 is MGHRA, CDR2 YSYEKL. In DNA, the CDR3 is TGCGCCAGCAGCCTACTGACAGGGACTAATGAAAAACTGTTTTTT. Translating gives CASSLLTGTNEKLFF.

This chain joins TRBV25-1 and TRBJ1-6; 10 nucleotides align to TRBD1. Unmatched junction bases numbered 3, after V lost 1 base and J lost 9 bases. Germline CDR1 MGHDK, CDR2 SYGVNS. The CDR3 has 15 residues. CDR3 in amino acids: CASSEWGQGISPLHF. The CDR3 region has the DNA TGTGCCAGCAGTGAATGGGGACAGGGGATTTCACCCCTCCACTTT.

The chain carries TRBV5-4 and TRBJ2-3, with a possible D match to TRBD1 (6 bases). Trimming removed 3 bases at V and 3 bases at J, with 14 bases between. CDR3 size: 15 residues. Germline CDR1 reads SGHNT; CDR2 reads YYREEE (reference sequence). The CDR3: CASSSVTGWTDTQYF. The CDR3, as DNA: TGTGCCAGCAGCTCAGTGACAGGCTGGACAGATACGCAGTATTTT. Using reference TRBV5-4 and TRBJ2-3 for the parts outside the CDR3, the full variable domain is ETGVTQSPTHLIKTRGQQVTLRCSSQSGHNTVSWYQQALGQGPQFIFQYYREEENGRGNFPPRFSGLQFPNYSSELNVNALELDDSALYLCASSSVTGWTDTQYFGPGTRLTVL.

The chain joins TRBV27 to TRBJ2-7; TRBD1 might be the D (6 bases). Trimming took 4 bases from V and 6 from J, leaving 10 bases between them. Germline CDR1 is MNHEY and CDR2 is SMNVEV (reference sequence). The length of the CDR3 is 12 residues. CDR3: CASSSPRGEQYF. The CDR3 DNA reads as TGTGCCAGCAGTTCCCCCAGGGGCGAGCAGTACTTC.

The chain is built from TRBV18 and TRBJ2-5; TRBD1 might be the D (6 bases). The last part of the DNA fits TRBJ2-7 better; the J call may be wrong. Germline V gene sequence: CDR1 KGHSH, CDR2 LQKENI. The CDR3 has 14 residues. CDR3 sequence (DNA): TGTGCCAGCTCACCCGGTCAGGGGCACTACGAGCAGTACTTC. Its protein product is CASSPGQGHYEQYF.

The J gene is TRBJ1-2, the V gene TRBV5-6, with 7 bases fitting TRBD1. Germline loops: CDR1 SGHDT, CDR2 YYEEEE. The ends lost 3 bases at V and 5 bases at J; junction bases unmatched: 10. The length of the CDR3 is 15 residues. Here the CDR3 DNA reads TGTGCCAGCAGCTGGACAGGATGGAATGCATATGGCTACACCTTC. Translation: CASSWTGWNAYGYTF. Using reference TRBV5-6 and TRBJ1-2 for the parts outside the CDR3, the full variable domain is DAGVTQSPTHLIKTRGQQVTLRCSPKSGHDTVSWYQQALGQGPQFIFQYYEEEERQRGNFPDRFSGHQFPNYSSELNVNALLLGDSALYLCASSWTGWNAYGYTFGSGTRLTVV.

This chain connects TRBV10-3 to TRBJ2-3; 9 bases align to TRBD2. The germline V gene encodes CDR1 ENHRY and CDR2 SYGVKD. The CDR3 is 16 residues long. Trimming took 2 bases from V and 6 from J; bases not matched to a gene: 9. The CDR3 reads CAISEPTSGSRDTQYF. In nucleotides, the CDR3 is TGTGCCATCAGTGAGCCAACTAGCGGGTCACGGGATACGCAGTATTTT.

This sequence joins TRBV5-1 and TRBJ2-6; possible D gene TRBD1, 5 bases. The CDR3 has 16 residues. Trimming removed 0 bases from V and 2 bases from J, with 9 bases in between. Germline V lookup: CDR1 SGHRS, CDR2 YFSETQ. Written as DNA, the CDR3 is TGCGCCAGCAGCTTGGAAACAGGAACTGGGGCCAACGTCCTGACTTTC. It is translated as CASSLETGTGANVLTF.

This chain connects TRBV5-1 to TRBJ1-2; 7 nucleotides agree with TRBD1. V shed 0 bases and J 8 bases; nucleotides not matched to a gene: 7. The CDR3 is made up of 14 amino acids. Germline CDR1 is SGHRS and CDR2 is YFSETQ. CDR3 protein: CASSLEYGTDGYTF. CDR3 coding DNA: TGCGCCAGCAGCTTGGAATACGGGACAGACGGCTACACCTTC.

This clone has more than one count but fewer than ten. The chain combines TRBV7-2 with TRBJ1-4; D not certain. CDR1 is SGHTA and CDR2 is FQGNSA in the germline V gene. Trimming removed 2 bases at V and 7 bases at J, with 20 bases between. CDR3 length equals 17 residues. This CDR3 is CASSLYWRGQAGEKLFF. In DNA form, the CDR3 reads TGTGCCAGCAGCTTATATTGGCGGGGTCAGGCTGGTGAAAAACTGTTTTTT.

The rearrangement joins TRBV5-1 to TRBJ1-1, with D perhaps TRBD1 (5 bases). Germline V lookup: CDR1 SGHRS, CDR2 YFSETQ. V gave up 0 bases and J gave up 11 bases, with 11 bases separating them. This CDR3 is 12 amino acids long. CDR3 region: CASSLVTGEAFF. The CDR3 coding sequence is TGCGCCAGCAGCTTGGTGACGGGGGAGGCTTTCTTT. Full variable domain (remainder filled in from reference TRBV5-1 and TRBJ1-1): KAGVTQTPRYLIKTRGQQVTLSCSPISGHRSVSWYQQTPGQGLQFLFEYFSETQRNKGNFPGRFSGRQFSNSRSEMNVSTLELGDSALYLCASSLVTGEAFFGQGTRLTVV.

The J gene is TRBJ1-1, the V gene TRBV7-2; D remains ambiguous. V lost 2 bases and J 4 bases, leaving 11 bases between the germline ends. The CDR3 is 14 residues long. Germline values: CDR1 SGHTA, CDR2 FQGNSA. The CDR3 here is CASSLKYRGTEAFF. The CDR3 DNA follows: TGTGCCAGCAGCTTAAAATACCGAGGCACTGAAGCTTTCTTT. The whole variable domain, remainder taken from reference TRBV7-2 and TRBJ1-1, is GAGVSQSPSNKVTEKGKDVELRCDPISGHTALYWYRQSLGQGLEFLIYFQGNSAPDKSGLPSDRFSAERTGGSVSTLTIQRTQQEDSAVYLCASSLKYRGTEAFFGQGTRLTVV.

This clone has just one count. This chain connects TRBV15 to TRBJ1-5; no firm D call. Germline CDR1 and CDR2: LNHNV and YYDKDF (reference sequence). V gave up 6 bases and J gave up 1 base, with 7 bases separating them. The CDR3 is made up of 13 amino acids. The CDR3 protein is CATRGGSNQPQHF. The DNA of the CDR3 is TGTGCCACCAGAGGAGGCAGCAATCAGCCCCAGCATTTT.

The V gene is TRBV6-1, the J gene TRBJ1-2; no reliable D call. V gave up 4 bases and J gave up 0 bases, with 21 bases separating them. This CDR3 has 18 amino acids. Germline V gene lookup returns CDR1 MNHNS and CDR2 SASEGT. The CDR3 bases are TGTGCCAGCAGTGTACGTCTAGCGCGTAAAGGGACTAACTATGGCTACACCTTC. The encoded protein is CASSVRLARKGTNYGYTF.